The rows below give T cell receptor beta chains drawn from one sample of a study of blood T cell repertoires in COVID-19. Sequencing used immunoSEQ multiplex PCR; TCRdb keeps in-frame clones, though not all of them. This table has under 150,000 clones, 90% appearing once. The sequenced sample was peripheral blood. The receptors come from a human donor with active COVID-19. The donor label of this sample is uncertain. Each CDR3 is given with its conserved first and last residue. Each record gives: J gene, clone size, D gene, V gene, CDR3 protein, CDR3 DNA. A D gene is named only where the DNA matches it firmly. Expanded clones get a size class; other rows say once, few or many, or leave the size out.

J gene: TRBJ1-2
clone size: -
D gene: -
V gene: TRBV12-3/TRBV12-4
CDR3 protein: CASRGDGGRYTF
CDR3 DNA: TGTGCCAGCAGGGGAGACGGGGGGCGCTACACCTTC

J gene: TRBJ2-3
clone size: -
D gene: TRBD2
V gene: TRBV25-1
CDR3 protein: CASSEPKGLAGDEDTQYF
CDR3 DNA: TGTGCCAGCAGTGAGCCGAAAGGACTAGCGGGGGATGAGGATACGCAGTATTTT

J gene: TRBJ2-2
clone size: -
D gene: -
V gene: TRBV7-7
CDR3 protein: CASSVTPGWGTGELFF
CDR3 DNA: TGTGCCAGCAGCGTAACCCCGGGGTGGGGCACCGGGGAGCTGTTTTTT

J gene: TRBJ1-5
clone size: -
D gene: TRBD1
V gene: TRBV7-9
CDR3 protein: CASSLRDRGRGGGPQHF
CDR3 DNA: TGTGCCAGCAGCTTAAGGGACAGGGGGCGCGGAGGGGGGCCCCAGCATTTT

J gene: TRBJ1-1
clone size: -
D gene: -
V gene: TRBV29-1
CDR3 protein: CSVEDGAGRNTEAFF
CDR3 DNA: TGCAGCGTTGAAGATGGGGCAGGGCGGAACACTGAAGCTTTCTTT

J gene: TRBJ1-2
clone size: -
D gene: -
V gene: TRBV5-3
CDR3 protein: CARSLWDFLGDYGYTF
CDR3 DNA: TGTGCCAGAAGCCTCTGGGACTTCCTCGGGGACTATGGCTACACCTTC

J gene: TRBJ2-2
clone size: -
D gene: -
V gene: TRBV25-1
CDR3 protein: CASSESRGLRGDTGELFF
CDR3 DNA: TGTGCCAGCAGTGAATCTCGGGGTCTCCGGGGAGACACCGGGGAGCTGTTTTTT

J gene: TRBJ2-3
clone size: -
D gene: TRBD2
V gene: TRBV5-8
CDR3 protein: CASSLGLAGGSTDTQYF
CDR3 DNA: TGTGCCAGCAGCTTGGGGCTAGCGGGGGGATCCACAGATACGCAGTATTTT

J gene: TRBJ2-2
clone size: -
D gene: TRBD1
V gene: TRBV24-1
CDR3 protein: CATSDPRTGGTTGELFF
CDR3 DNA: TGTGCCACCAGTGATCCACGGACAGGGGGGACGACCGGGGAGCTGTTTTTT

J gene: TRBJ2-2
clone size: -
D gene: -
V gene: TRBV21-1
CDR3 protein: CASITTGLRDTGELFF
CDR3 DNA: TGTGCCAGCATCACCACCGGACTAAGGGACACCGGGGAGCTGTTTTTT

J gene: TRBJ1-2
clone size: few
D gene: TRBD1
V gene: TRBV7-9
CDR3 protein: CASSPGQAFYGYTF
CDR3 DNA: TGTGCCAGCAGCCCAGGACAGGCCTTCTATGGCTACACCTTC

J gene: TRBJ2-3
clone size: -
D gene: -
V gene: TRBV24-1
CDR3 protein: CATSGRAASTDTQYF
CDR3 DNA: TGTGCCACCAGTGGGAGGGCAGCCAGCACAGATACGCAGTATTTT

J gene: TRBJ1-2
clone size: once
D gene: TRBD1
V gene: TRBV10-3
CDR3 protein: CAISWWDSQGALGYTF
CDR3 DNA: TGTGCCATCAGTTGGTGGGACTCACAGGGGGCGCTTGGCTACACCTTC

J gene: TRBJ2-1
clone size: -
D gene: -
V gene: TRBV6-1
CDR3 protein: CASSEMAESSYNEQFF
CDR3 DNA: TGTGCCAGCAGTGAAATGGCGGAGAGCTCCTACAATGAGCAGTTCTTC

J gene: TRBJ2-7
clone size: -
D gene: TRBD1
V gene: TRBV5-1
CDR3 protein: CASHPGTGRPYEQYF
CDR3 DNA: TGCGCCAGCCACCCCGGGACAGGGCGCCCCTACGAGCAGTACTTC

J gene: TRBJ1-5
clone size: -
D gene: -
V gene: TRBV20-1
CDR3 protein: CSASRAGERNNQPQHF
CDR3 DNA: TGCAGTGCTAGTAGGGCAGGGGAGAGGAACAATCAGCCCCAGCATTTT

J gene: TRBJ2-6
clone size: -
D gene: TRBD2
V gene: TRBV29-1
CDR3 protein: CSARSERGGPSGANVLTF
CDR3 DNA: TGCAGCGCCCGATCCGAGCGGGGGGGACCTTCTGGGGCCAACGTCCTGACTTTC

J gene: TRBJ2-3
clone size: -
D gene: TRBD2
V gene: TRBV27
CDR3 protein: CASSLFTGGRDTQYF
CDR3 DNA: TGTGCCAGCAGTTTATTTACGGGGGGGCGAGATACGCAGTATTTT

J gene: TRBJ1-1
clone size: -
D gene: -
V gene: TRBV9
CDR3 protein: CASSTLAGYAFF
CDR3 DNA: TGTGCCAGCAGCACCCTGGCAGGGTACGCTTTCTTT

J gene: TRBJ1-1
clone size: -
D gene: -
V gene: TRBV7-8
CDR3 protein: CASSGAESGRFFF
CDR3 DNA: TGTGCCAGCAGCGGGGCTGAATCCGGGAGGTTCTTCTTT

J gene: TRBJ1-3
clone size: -
D gene: -
V gene: TRBV25-1
CDR3 protein: CASSETVSGNTIYF
CDR3 DNA: TGTGCCAGCAGTGAGACAGTTTCTGGAAACACCATATATTTT

J gene: TRBJ2-1
clone size: -
D gene: -
V gene: TRBV11-3
CDR3 protein: CASSLVHGNEQFF
CDR3 DNA: TGTGCCAGCAGCTTAGTCCACGGCAATGAGCAGTTCTTC

J gene: TRBJ2-3
clone size: -
D gene: -
V gene: TRBV10-1
CDR3 protein: CASSSTDTQYF
CDR3 DNA: TGCGCCAGCAGCTCCACAGATACGCAGTATTTT

J gene: TRBJ1-4
clone size: -
D gene: -
V gene: TRBV7-2
CDR3 protein: CASSLGTPRGVEKLFF
CDR3 DNA: TGTGCCAGCAGCCTTGGGACACCCCGGGGTGTGGAAAAACTGTTTTTT

J gene: TRBJ2-3
clone size: -
D gene: TRBD1
V gene: TRBV4-3
CDR3 protein: CASSGTGGSTDTQYF
CDR3 DNA: TGCGCCAGCAGTGGGACAGGGGGAAGCACAGATACGCAGTATTTT

J gene: TRBJ2-1
clone size: -
D gene: TRBD2
V gene: TRBV29-1
CDR3 protein: CSARLGLAGGTEQFF
CDR3 DNA: TGCAGCGCCCGACTGGGACTAGCGGGGGGAACCGAGCAGTTCTTC

J gene: TRBJ1-2
clone size: -
D gene: -
V gene: TRBV5-1
CDR3 protein: CASSSRLSDDGYTF
CDR3 DNA: TGCGCCAGCAGCTCACGACTCTCCGACGATGGCTACACCTTC

J gene: TRBJ2-3
clone size: -
D gene: TRBD2
V gene: TRBV7-2
CDR3 protein: CASSIGLAGGPTTDTQYF
CDR3 DNA: TGTGCCAGCAGCATAGGACTAGCGGGGGGACCCACCACAGATACGCAGTATTTT

J gene: TRBJ1-1
clone size: -
D gene: -
V gene: TRBV12-5
CDR3 protein: CASGLLSGVGTEAFF
CDR3 DNA: TGTGCTAGTGGTTTGTTATCGGGTGTGGGCACTGAAGCTTTCTTT

J gene: TRBJ1-2
clone size: few
D gene: -
V gene: TRBV9
CDR3 protein: CASSVTANPGFRGYTF
CDR3 DNA: TGTGCCAGCAGCGTAACGGCCAATCCAGGTTTTCGTGGCTACACCTTC

J gene: TRBJ2-2
clone size: -
D gene: -
V gene: TRBV24-1
CDR3 protein: CATSDPTSPSNTGELFF
CDR3 DNA: TGTGCCACCAGTGATCCAACTAGTCCCTCGAACACCGGGGAGCTGTTTTTT

J gene: TRBJ2-7
clone size: -
D gene: TRBD1
V gene: TRBV19
CDR3 protein: CASSMRQGAPGEQYF
CDR3 DNA: TGTGCCAGTAGTATGCGGCAGGGGGCCCCCGGTGAGCAGTACTTC

J gene: TRBJ2-7
clone size: -
D gene: TRBD1
V gene: TRBV19
CDR3 protein: CASSPWTGHSYEQYF
CDR3 DNA: TGTGCCAGTAGTCCGTGGACAGGCCACTCCTACGAGCAGTACTTC

J gene: TRBJ2-7
clone size: -
D gene: -
V gene: TRBV27
CDR3 protein: CASSLINSGTSSYEQYF
CDR3 DNA: TGTGCCAGCAGTTTGATTAACTCCGGGACTTCCTCCTACGAGCAGTACTTC

J gene: TRBJ1-1
clone size: -
D gene: -
V gene: TRBV29-1
CDR3 protein: CSARNTEAFF
CDR3 DNA: TGCAGCGCCCGGAACACTGAAGCTTTCTTT

J gene: TRBJ2-3
clone size: once
D gene: -
V gene: TRBV4-3
CDR3 protein: CASSQRTGRTDTQYF
CDR3 DNA: TGCGCCAGCAGCCAGAGGACTGGGCGGACAGATACGCAGTATTTT

J gene: TRBJ2-5
clone size: -
D gene: -
V gene: TRBV3-1/TRBV3-2
CDR3 protein: CASSQDWAGDETQYF
CDR3 DNA: TGTGCCAGCAGCCAAGATTGGGCAGGGGATGAGACCCAGTACTTC

J gene: TRBJ2-2
clone size: -
D gene: -
V gene: TRBV5-4
CDR3 protein: CASSSQAGFPGELFF
CDR3 DNA: TGTGCCAGCAGCTCTCAGGCAGGGTTCCCCGGGGAGCTGTTTTTT